This T cell receptor beta chain emerged from a study of blood T cell repertoires in COVID-19. The wider study: The samples span acute and convalescent COVID-19 from the United States, Italy and Spain. From T cells, B-cell-depleted T cells, or PBMCs came the material, which was cDNA or gDNA.

CDR1 is LGHDT and CDR2 is YNNKEL in the germline V gene (reference sequence). V lost 6 bases to trimming and J lost 3 bases, with 6 bases between them. The CDR3 totals 11 residues. In the authors' workflow: Nucleated cell number was recorded as an estimate derived from reference gene primer amplification. TCRdb's copy holds only in-frame clones and misses some; the assay was immunoSEQ multiplex PCR. V, J and clone size reflect that table, while D and trimming were determined from the DNA. This sample has 130,000 or so clones, with about four fifths found just once. The origin of this receptor is a human donor in a cohort sampled during active COVID-19. The V call is TRBV3-1 (or the pseudogene TRBV3-2), the J call TRBJ2-7, with D possibly being TRBD1 (6 bases). The material sequenced was peripheral blood. As DNA, the CDR3 is TGTGCCAGCAGACAGGGCTACGAGCAGTACTTC. Translated, it gives CASRQGYEQYF.